This TCR beta chain was obtained from a study of cytomegalovirus exposure and HLA in healthy donors. Study context: From HLA-typed donors, an early data release held around 80 million unique TCRs.

Study conclusions and caveats: It was reported in a later analysis that an Asian-associated ancestry cluster showed fewer N-insertions than the approximately 700-donor mean. A later analysis linked a missense variant in DCLRE1C to the trimming of TCR beta V and J genes.

The germline CDR1 and CDR2 sequences are SGHTA and FQGTGA. The CDR3 is 18 amino acids. Germline trimming cut 0 bases from V and 2 bases from J; bases unmatched to any gene: 10. In regard to this clone: The target antigen is unknown.

With 60 Vbeta and 13 Jbeta primers, the PCR was carried out. Sequencing used immunoSEQ multiplex PCR; TCRdb keeps in-frame clones, though not all of them. The sample holds around 100,000 clones, around 80% seen once. Input material: PBMCs. This chain uses TRBV7-3 with TRBJ2-3; 8 bases are a match to TRBD2. The TCR originated in a woman aged 40 to 49 in good health and CMV-seronegative. The CDR3 spells CASSLTFRTGGVTDTQYF. The CDR3 region has the DNA TGTGCCAGCAGCTTAACTTTCCGGACGGGAGGGGTCACAGATACGCAGTATTTT. Filled out from reference TRBV7-3 and TRBJ2-3, the complete variable domain reads GAGVSQTPSNKVTEKGKYVELRCDPISGHTALYWYRQSLGQGPEFLIYFQGTGAADDSGLPNDRFFAVRPEGSVSTLKIQRTERGDSAVYLCASSLTFRTGGVTDTQYFGPGTRLTVL.